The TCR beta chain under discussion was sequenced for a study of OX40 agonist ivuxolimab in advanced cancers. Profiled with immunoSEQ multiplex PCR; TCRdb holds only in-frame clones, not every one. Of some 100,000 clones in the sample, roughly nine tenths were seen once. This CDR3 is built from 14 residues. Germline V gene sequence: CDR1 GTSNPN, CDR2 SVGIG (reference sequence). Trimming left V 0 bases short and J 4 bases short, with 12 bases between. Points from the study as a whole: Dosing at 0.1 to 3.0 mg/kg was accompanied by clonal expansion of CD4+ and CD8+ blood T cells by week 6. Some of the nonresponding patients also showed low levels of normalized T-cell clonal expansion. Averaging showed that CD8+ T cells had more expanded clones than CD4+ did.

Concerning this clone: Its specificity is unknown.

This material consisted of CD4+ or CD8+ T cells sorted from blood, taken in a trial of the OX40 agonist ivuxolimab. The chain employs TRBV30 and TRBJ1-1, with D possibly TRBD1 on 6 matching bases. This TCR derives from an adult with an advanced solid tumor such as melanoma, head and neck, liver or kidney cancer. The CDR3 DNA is TGTGCCTGGAGTGTACAGGGTGGCGGCACTGAAGCTTTCTTT. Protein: CAWSVQGGGTEAFF.